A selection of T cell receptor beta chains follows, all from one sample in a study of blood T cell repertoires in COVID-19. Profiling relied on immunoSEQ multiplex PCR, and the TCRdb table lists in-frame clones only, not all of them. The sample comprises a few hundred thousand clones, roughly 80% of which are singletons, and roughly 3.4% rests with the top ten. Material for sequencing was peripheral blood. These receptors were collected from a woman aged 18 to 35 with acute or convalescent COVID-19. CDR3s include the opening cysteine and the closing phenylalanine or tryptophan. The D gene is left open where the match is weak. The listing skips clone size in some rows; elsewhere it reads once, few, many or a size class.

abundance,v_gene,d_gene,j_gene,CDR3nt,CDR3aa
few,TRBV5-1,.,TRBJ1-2,TGCGCCAGCAGGGCCCCCCAGGGAGGAAATGGCTACACCTTC,CASRAPQGGNGYTF
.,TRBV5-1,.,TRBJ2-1,TGCGCCAGCAGCTTGGGACAGCTAACCTACAATGAGCAGTTCTTC,CASSLGQLTYNEQFF
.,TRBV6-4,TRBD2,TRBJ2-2,TGTGCCAGCAGTGACTCGGCGGGACTAGCGGGGGCGAACACCGGGGAGCTGTTTTTT,CASSDSAGLAGANTGELFF
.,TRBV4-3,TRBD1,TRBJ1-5,TGCGCCAGCAGCCAAGATTTAGGACAGGGACCCTATAGCAATCAGCCCCAGCATTTT,CASSQDLGQGPYSNQPQHF
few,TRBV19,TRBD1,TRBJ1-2,TGTGCCTGTAAACCGGGACAGCGATTAGCTAACTATGGCTACACCTTC,CACKPGQRLANYGYTF
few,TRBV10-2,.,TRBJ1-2,TGCGCCAGCAGCCCCGGGTTTACAGGCTCCTATGGCTACACCTTC,CASSPGFTGSYGYTF
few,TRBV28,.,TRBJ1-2,TGTGCCAGTGGCCTAGGAGCTGACTATGGCTACACCTTC,CASGLGADYGYTF
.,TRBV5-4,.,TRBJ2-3,TGTGCCAGCAGCTTCGGGCAGGGAGGCCCCCTCCCGACAGATACGCAGTATTTT,CASSFGQGGPLPTDTQYF
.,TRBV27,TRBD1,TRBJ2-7,TGTGCCAGCAGCCTGACAGGGGGCCACGAGCAGTACTTC,CASSLTGGHEQYF
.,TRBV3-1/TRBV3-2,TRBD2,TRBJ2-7,TGTGCCAGCCGGACTAGCGGGAGGCGGGAGCAGTACTTC,CASRTSGRREQYF
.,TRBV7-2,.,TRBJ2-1,TGTGCCAGCAGCTTAGGACCCGTAGGGGGTGAGCAGTTCTTC,CASSLGPVGGEQFF
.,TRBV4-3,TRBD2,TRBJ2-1,TGCGCCAGCAGCCAGGGAGCGGGAGGGCCGTGGAATGAGCAGTTCTTC,CASSQGAGGPWNEQFF